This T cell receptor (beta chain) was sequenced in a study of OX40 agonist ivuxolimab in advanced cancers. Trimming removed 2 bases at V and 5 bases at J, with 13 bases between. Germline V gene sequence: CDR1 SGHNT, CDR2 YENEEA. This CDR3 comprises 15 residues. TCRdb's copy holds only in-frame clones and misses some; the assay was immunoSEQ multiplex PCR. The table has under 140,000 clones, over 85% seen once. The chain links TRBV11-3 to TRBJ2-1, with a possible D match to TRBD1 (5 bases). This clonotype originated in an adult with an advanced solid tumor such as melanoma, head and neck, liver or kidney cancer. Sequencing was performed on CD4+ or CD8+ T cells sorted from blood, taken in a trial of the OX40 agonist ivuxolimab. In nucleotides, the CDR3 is TGTGCCAGCAGCTTAAATAGGGGAACCGACAATGAGCAGTTCTTC. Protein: CASSLNRGTDNEQFF.